The TCR beta chain under discussion was sequenced for a study of T cells in Graves' hyperthyroidism and ophthalmopathy. The investigators amplified TCR beta CDR3 regions from RNA transcripts. A first-round RT-PCR of the TCR CDR3 used the HTBI primer set. TCRdb reprocessed the multiplex PCR reads with MiXCR, giving one entry per CDR3 protein. Here the sample spans around 240,000 distinct CDR3 sequences, roughly 15% being singletons. This clonotype was recorded many times. Exclusion followed for patients with uncontrolled infection, other autoimmune disease, pregnancy or lactation. Losses at the gene ends were 0 bases for V and 4 bases for J; bases not matched to a gene: 4. This CDR3 is built from 14 residues. Germline CDR1 and CDR2: SGHTS and YDEGEE.

The rearrangement links TRBV5-8 to TRBJ2-7, with 7 nucleotides matching TRBD1. Material: blood. The TCR comes from a woman younger than 35 with Graves' ophthalmopathy. The CDR3 spells CASSLGDSAYEQYF. Written as DNA, the CDR3 is TGTGCCAGCAGCTTGGGGGACAGTGCGTACGAGCAGTACTTC.